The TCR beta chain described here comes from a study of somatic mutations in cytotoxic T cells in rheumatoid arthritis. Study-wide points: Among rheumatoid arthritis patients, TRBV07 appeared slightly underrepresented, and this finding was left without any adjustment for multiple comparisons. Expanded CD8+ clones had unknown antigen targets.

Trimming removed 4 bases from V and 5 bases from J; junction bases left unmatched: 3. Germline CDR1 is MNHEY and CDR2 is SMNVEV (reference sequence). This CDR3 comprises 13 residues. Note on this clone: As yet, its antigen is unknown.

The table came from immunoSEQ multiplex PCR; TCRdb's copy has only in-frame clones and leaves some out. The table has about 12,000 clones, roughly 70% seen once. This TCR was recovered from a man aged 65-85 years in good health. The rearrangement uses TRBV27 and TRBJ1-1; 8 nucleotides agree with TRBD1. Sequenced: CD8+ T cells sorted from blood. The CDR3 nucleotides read TGTGCCAGCAGTTACAGGGGGAAAACTGAAGCTTTCTTT. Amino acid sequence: CASSYRGKTEAFF.